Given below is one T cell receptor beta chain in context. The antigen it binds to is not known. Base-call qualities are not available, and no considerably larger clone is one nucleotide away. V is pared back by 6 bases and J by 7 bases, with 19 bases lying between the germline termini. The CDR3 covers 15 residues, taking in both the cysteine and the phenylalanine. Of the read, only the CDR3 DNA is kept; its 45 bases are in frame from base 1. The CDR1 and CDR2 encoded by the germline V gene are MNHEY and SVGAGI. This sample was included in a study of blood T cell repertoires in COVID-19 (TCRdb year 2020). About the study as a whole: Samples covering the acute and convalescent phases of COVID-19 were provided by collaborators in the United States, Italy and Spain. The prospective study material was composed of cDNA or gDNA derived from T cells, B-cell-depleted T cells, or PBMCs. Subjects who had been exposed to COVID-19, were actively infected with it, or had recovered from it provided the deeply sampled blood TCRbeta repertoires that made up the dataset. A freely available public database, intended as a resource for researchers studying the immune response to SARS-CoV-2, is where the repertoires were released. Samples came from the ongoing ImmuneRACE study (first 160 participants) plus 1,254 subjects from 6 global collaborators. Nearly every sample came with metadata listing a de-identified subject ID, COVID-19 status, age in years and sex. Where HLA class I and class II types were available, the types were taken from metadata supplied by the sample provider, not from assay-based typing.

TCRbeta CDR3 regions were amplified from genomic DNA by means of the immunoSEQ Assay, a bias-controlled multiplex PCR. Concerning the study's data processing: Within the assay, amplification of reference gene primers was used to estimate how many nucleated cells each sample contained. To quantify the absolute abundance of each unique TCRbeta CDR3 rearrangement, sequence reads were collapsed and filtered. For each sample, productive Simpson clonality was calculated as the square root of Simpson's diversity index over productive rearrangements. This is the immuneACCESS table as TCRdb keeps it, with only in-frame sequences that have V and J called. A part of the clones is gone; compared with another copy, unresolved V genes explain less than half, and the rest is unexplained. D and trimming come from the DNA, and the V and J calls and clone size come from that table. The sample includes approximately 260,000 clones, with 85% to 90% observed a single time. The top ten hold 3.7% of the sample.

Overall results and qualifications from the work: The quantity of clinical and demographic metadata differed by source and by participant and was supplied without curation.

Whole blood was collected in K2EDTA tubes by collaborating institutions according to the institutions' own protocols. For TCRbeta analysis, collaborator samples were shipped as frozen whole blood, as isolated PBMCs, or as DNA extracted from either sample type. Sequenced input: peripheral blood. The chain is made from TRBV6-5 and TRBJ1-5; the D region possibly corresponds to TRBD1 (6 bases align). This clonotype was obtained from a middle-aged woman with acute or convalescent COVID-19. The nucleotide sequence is TGTGCCAGCAGCGCGCGGGGGGGCCCTAGGCAGCCCCAGCATTTT. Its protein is CASSARGGPRQPQHF.